This T cell receptor beta chain was captured in a study of blood T cell repertoires in COVID-19 (dated by TCRdb to 2019 to 2021). At the level of the whole study: Samples from collaborators originated in the United States, Italy and Spain and spanned both the acute and convalescent phases of COVID-19. The prospective study material was composed of cDNA or gDNA derived from T cells, B-cell-depleted T cells, or PBMCs. Deeply sampled blood TCRbeta repertoires from subjects exposed to, actively infected with, or recovered from COVID-19 were included in the dataset. The repertoires were released in a freely available public database intended as a resource for research on the immune response to SARS-CoV-2. The samples were drawn from two sources: the first 160 participants of the ongoing ImmuneRACE study, and some 1,300 subjects contributed by 6 global collaborators. The sample metadata nearly always contained a de-identified subject ID, COVID-19 status, age in years and sex. Where available, HLA class I and class II types were taken from metadata supplied by the sample provider and were not determined by assay-based typing.

TCRbeta CDR3 regions were amplified from genomic DNA by means of the immunoSEQ Assay, a bias-controlled multiplex PCR. In the authors' own workflow: The number of nucleated cells in each sample was estimated by amplification of reference gene primers within the assay. To quantify the absolute abundance of each unique TCRbeta CDR3 rearrangement, sequence reads were collapsed and filtered. For each sample, productive Simpson clonality was calculated as the square root of Simpson's diversity index over productive rearrangements. The table was pulled from immuneACCESS by TCRdb, which kept in-frame rearrangements only. Such tables lose some clones; where checked, under half of the loss comes from unresolved V genes, and the rest has no known cause. The V and J calls and clone size were taken over from that table, and D and trimming were inferred from the DNA. The sample data list about 470,000 clones, and around 90% of these were observed just once. Roughly 0.7% of the sample comes from the top ten.

Findings and caveats that apply to the study as a whole: How much clinical and demographic metadata was included differed by source and by participant, and the metadata was provided uncurated.

About this clone itself: Its antigen is unknown. Base quality data are lacking; no much larger clone is found one base away.

Enrolling through a virtual design, the prospective study's participants ranged in age from roughly 18 to 100 years and lived across 20 to 30 United States geographic areas. In the prospective study, participants were assigned to cohorts based on the clinical history participants reported in a screening survey and a study questionnaire. Recovered participants in ImmuneRACE Cohort 3 were defined by two consecutive negative NP/OP PCR tests, clearance by a healthcare professional, or resolution of symptoms. In the prospective study, mobile phlebotomists collected whole blood, serum and a nasopharyngeal or oropharyngeal swab from each participant. Prospective study participants could optionally give additional blood draws and questionnaires over an approximately two-month period. Prospective study blood samples were shipped either frozen or at room temperature before DNA extraction. CDR1 and CDR2 (MNHEY, SVGEGT) derive from the germline V gene. Trimming takes 6 bases from V and 5 bases from J, and the germline ends sit 11 bases apart. Taken from cysteine to phenylalanine, the CDR3 has 13 residues. The CDR3 DNA has 39 bases and is translated from base 1.

The chain links TRBV6-2 or TRBV6-3 with TRBJ2-1; the D gene is not confidently resolved. The sequenced sample was PBMCs or T cells enriched from blood (not recorded which). The source is a woman between 18 and 30 years old who had recovered from COVID-19. The nucleotides are TGTGCCAGCAGCCCTGTCCGCGACAATGAGCAGTTCTTC. It translates to CASSPVRDNEQFF.